This T cell receptor (beta chain) was obtained from a study of T-cell reconstitution after alpha-beta-depleted transplantation in children. Broader study findings: Newly produced T cells mostly provided counts and TCRbeta diversity after one year, as hyperexpanded clones declined. Expanded graft clones numbering several hundred reportedly gave rise to alpha-beta T cells about two months after transplant. After transplant, high TCRbeta diversity at day 60 in some patients arose from surviving recipient T cells and thymic progenitors.

Library preparation (for TCRbeta) was performed with unique molecular identifiers. In TCRdb, the PCR reads were re-called with MiXCR into one record per CDR3 protein. Found here are 450,000 to 600,000 distinct CDR3 sequences, about 10% of them singletons; the top ten hold about 2%. This clonotype has only a few counts. The target antigen is unknown. The origin of this receptor is a child aged 2-15 years with inherited bone marrow failure, due to receive a stem cell transplant. Here the sequenced sample was PBMCs, taken before TCRalphabeta/CD19-depleted stem cell transplant.

CDR3 loop: CASSIVAVASGDEQYF. CDR3 bases: TGTGCCAGTAGTATAGTCGCGGTGGCTAGCGGGGACGAGCAGTACTTC. This rearrangement joins TRBV19 to TRBJ2-7; 9 nucleotides line up with TRBD2. The ends lost 1 base at V and 5 bases at J; junction bases unmatched: 9. The V gene's germline CDR1 is LNHDA and CDR2 SQIVND (reference sequence). The CDR3 covers 16 residues.